This TCR beta chain emerged from a study of shared clonotypes between healthy human individuals. Naive CD8 populations comprised CD45RO-negative cells positively selected for CCR7, excluding terminally differentiated effector memory CD45RA+ cells. Participating donors were healthy, HIV-negative adults free of recent acute infections or vaccinations. TCRdb keeps only in-frame clones here, not all; method: immunoSEQ multiplex PCR. Altogether 760,000 or so clones are present, about 96% being singletons, with the ten largest covering under 0.25%. Germline V gene sequence: CDR1 PRHDT, CDR2 FYEKMQ (reference sequence). The CDR3 has 16 amino acids. Trimming at V came to 4 bases and at J to 2 bases, leaving 11 bases not matched to a gene. Study findings and constraints: Shared clonotypes across all four donors exceeded non-shared ones in generation probability.

Concerning this clone itself: Antigen unknown.

The V call is TRBV13, the J call TRBJ2-7; 7 bases fit TRBD2. Sequenced input: naive CD8+ T cells sorted from blood. The clonotype comes from a man aged 25 to 40 in good health. CDR3 DNA sequence: TGTGCCAGCAGCTACACAGGAACTAGCGCAACCTACGAGCAGTACTTC. As protein: CASSYTGTSATYEQYF. Combining the CDR3 with reference TRBV13 and TRBJ2-7 gives the whole variable domain AAGVIQSPRHLIKEKRETATLKCYPIPRHDTVYWYQQGPGQDPQFLISFYEKMQSDKGSIPDRFSAQQFSDYHSELNMSSLELGDSALYFCASSYTGTSATYEQYFGPGTRLTVT.